Presented here are 25 T cell receptor beta chains from one specimen sequenced in a study of blood T cells in healthy people across ages. A second PCR of roughly 7 to 11 cycles used a sample-barcoded 5' primer and a J-beta primer mix. TCRdb fed the 5' RACE reads into MiXCR, producing one record per CDR3 protein. The table includes around 1,700,000 distinct CDR3 sequences, about 30% detected once. Source material: blood. These receptors were taken from a woman in her twenties or thirties in good health.

In its sample, this clonotype was seen many times. The chain carries TRBV7-2 and TRBJ1-2; a weak D match, TRBD1 (6 bases). Per germline, CDR1 SGHTA and CDR2 FQGNSA. V was clipped by 6 bases and J by 2 bases, with 10 bases between them. The length of the CDR3 is 13 residues. The DNA for the CDR3 is TGTGCCAGCAGTGCAGGGGTAAACTATGGCTACACCTTC. This encodes CASSAGVNYGYTF.

The genes are TRBV7-2 and TRBJ2-5; D is perhaps TRBD2 (6 bases). Germline CDR1 SGHTA, CDR2 FQGNSA. The CDR3 is 13 residues long. Trimming shortened V by 4 bases and J by 5 bases, and 11 bases separated the two germline ends. The CDR3 spells CASSWGDSETQYF. DNA of the CDR3: TGTGCCAGCAGCTGGGGGGACTCGGAGACCCAGTACTTC.

The V and J genes are TRBV7-8 and TRBJ1-2; D call uncertain. This CDR3 contains 15 residues. Trimming stripped 5 bases from V and 0 bases from J, with 13 bases between. Per germline, CDR1 SGHVS and CDR2 FQNEAQ. CDR3 DNA: TGTGCCAGCAGCCCGAACATCTATACTAACTATGGCTACACCTTC. Amino acids: CASSPNIYTNYGYTF.

The CDR3 region is CASKEGGGWTNEKLFF. The CDR3 nucleotides read TGTGCCAGCAAAGAAGGGGGCGGTTGGACTAATGAAAAACTGTTTTTT. The J gene is TRBJ1-4, the V gene TRBV28; the match to TRBD1 covers 7 bases. V dropped 7 bases and J dropped 2; count of bases not matched to a gene: 10. The germline V gene encodes CDR1 MDHEN and CDR2 SYDVKM. The CDR3 runs 16 residues.

The chain carries TRBV24-1 and TRBJ2-7; no firm D call. The CDR3 contains 14 residues. Germline-derived CDR1 and CDR2 are KGHDR and SFDVKD. Trimming removed 0 bases at V and 12 bases at J, with 17 bases between. In DNA, the CDR3 is TGTGCCACCAGTGATTTGGATCTGGGTGAGATATTGTACTTC. Translation gives CATSDLDLGEILYF.

The chain joins TRBV14 to TRBJ1-2; D is ambiguous. With 4 bases removed from V and 5 bases from J, the gap between germline ends came to 11 bases. This CDR3 is 13 amino acids long. The germline V gene encodes CDR1 SGHDN and CDR2 FVKESK. The DNA of the CDR3 is TGTGCCAGCAGCCCTCTCAAGGGATATGGCTACACCTTC. Its protein is CASSPLKGYGYTF.

The gene calls are TRBV7-9 and TRBJ2-7; D is uncertain. The CDR3 has 14 amino acids. CDR1 is SEHNR and CDR2 is FQNEAQ in the germline V gene (reference sequence). Deletions cut 7 bases from V and 8 bases from J, with 21 bases between. This chain's CDR3 is CASNTSNGVPKQYF. The CDR3 nucleotides read TGTGCCAGCAACACCTCTAACGGAGTGCCTAAGCAGTACTTC.

In its sample, this clonotype was seen a few times. The chain links TRBV6-5 to TRBJ2-1; TRBD2 might be the D (6 bases). The CDR3 is 15 residues long. V gave up 2 bases and J gave up 8 bases, with 16 bases separating them. The germline gives CDR1 MNHEY, CDR2 SVGAGI. As DNA, the CDR3 is TGTGCCAGCAGTTACCACCAACGCGGGGCGGATGAGCAGTTCTTC. Translating it yields CASSYHQRGADEQFF.

This clonotype was seen only a few times. The rearrangement links TRBV7-2 to TRBJ2-7, with D perhaps matching TRBD1 (7 bases). Germline V gives CDR1 SGHTA, CDR2 FQGNSA. The ends were cut back, 6 bases at V and 3 bases at J, with 15 bases in the middle. The CDR3 extends over 14 amino acids. The DNA of the CDR3 is TGTGCCAGCAGAGGCGGGGACAGATTCTACGAGCAGTACTTC. Protein: CASRGGDRFYEQYF.

CDR3 amino acids: CASSTTERKNIQYF. The CDR3 DNA is TGTGCCAGCAGCACCACCGAACGCAAAAACATTCAGTACTTC. V and J are TRBV5-5 and TRBJ2-4; D not certain. Germline V lookup: CDR1 SGHKS, CDR2 YYEKEE (reference sequence). The CDR3 contains 14 residues. Trimming pared 4 bases from V and 3 bases from J, leaving 11 bases between.

This clonotype was picked up many times. V is TRBV4-1 and J is TRBJ2-5; D gene unclear. The V gene lost 0 bases and the J gene lost 7 bases, with 15 bases spanning the gap. This CDR3 has 15 amino acids. In germline, CDR1 is MGHRA, CDR2 YSYEKL. This CDR3 reads CASSQDPGSKATQYF. For the CDR3, the DNA is TGCGCCAGCAGCCAAGATCCCGGATCCAAGGCGACCCAGTACTTC.

With regard to this clonotype: One junction end does not reproduce the germline sequence, and a read error may be involved. The chain couples TRBV6-1 to TRBJ2-1; the D gene could be TRBD1 or TRBD2 (5 bases each). The CDR3 has 13 residues. Germline CDR1 reads MNHNS; CDR2 reads SASEGT. The CDR3 reads CAGSEGRQNEQFF. The CDR3 DNA reads as TGTGCCGGCAGTGAGGGACGACAAAATGAGCAGTTCTTC.

The chain uses TRBV5-6 and TRBJ2-4; 9 bases agree with TRBD1. The ends lost 0 bases at V and 9 bases at J; junction bases unmatched: 13. Germline V gene lookup returns CDR1 SGHDT and CDR2 YYEEEE. This CDR3 comprises 17 residues. The chain's CDR3 is CASSLGGFGTGSTIQYF. In DNA, the CDR3 is TGTGCCAGCAGCTTGGGAGGGTTCGGGACAGGGTCGACCATTCAGTACTTC.

The chain is built from TRBV7-9 and TRBJ2-4; D unclear. CDR1 is SEHNR and CDR2 is FQNEAQ in the germline V gene (reference sequence). The CDR3 has 12 amino acids. Trimming stripped 1 base from V and 15 bases from J, with 13 bases between. CDR3: CASSLDPGERYF. In nucleotides, the CDR3 is TGTGCCAGCAGCTTAGACCCGGGCGAGCGGTACTTC.

The chain combines TRBV5-5 with TRBJ2-1, with TRBD2 matching over 8 bases. With 2 bases clipped from V and 8 bases from J, the junction kept 3 bases outside the gene matches. Germline values: CDR1 SGHKS, CDR2 YYEKEE (reference sequence). The CDR3 sequence is 13 residues long. The CDR3 protein is CASSLLAADEQFF. CDR3 in DNA: TGTGCCAGCAGCTTACTAGCGGCGGATGAGCAGTTCTTC.

This clonotype was observed at least ten times. The genes are TRBV20-1 and TRBJ2-7; maybe TRBD1 (6 bases). Trimming took 5 bases from V and 5 from J, leaving 16 bases between them. The germline V gene has CDR1 DFQATT and CDR2 SNEGSKA (reference sequence). This CDR3 is built from 13 residues. The CDR3 nucleotides read TGCAGTGCTTCTGCTGGGGGCAACGACGAGCAGTACTTC. It codes for CSASAGGNDEQYF.

In this sample, this clonotype turned up once. This rearrangement joins TRBV29-1 to TRBJ2-1, with D perhaps matching TRBD1 (6 bases). The ends were cut back, 3 bases at V and 4 bases at J, with 10 bases in the middle. The germline V gene encodes CDR1 SQVTM and CDR2 ANQGSEA. The CDR3 has 13 amino acids. Written as DNA, the CDR3 is TGCAGCGTTGAGGGGGACACATACAATGAGCAGTTCTTC. It is translated as CSVEGDTYNEQFF.

This chain links TRBV5-1 with TRBJ1-4; D remains ambiguous. Germline V gene sequence: CDR1 SGHRS, CDR2 YFSETQ. Trimming removed 4 bases at V and 8 bases at J, with 18 bases between. This CDR3 has 15 residues. In DNA, the CDR3 is TGCGCCAGCAGCCCGAATATGGGTGTCGGAGAAAAACTGTTTTTT. Translation gives CASSPNMGVGEKLFF.

DNA of the CDR3: TGCAGTGCTCCCGCGGGACCGGCTTCCTACGAGCAGTACTTC. This encodes CSAPAGPASYEQYF. The chain combines TRBV20-1 with TRBJ2-7, with a possible D match to TRBD2 (6 bases). The V gene's germline CDR1 is DFQATT and CDR2 SNEGSKA (reference sequence). The CDR3 runs 14 residues. Trimming cost V 5 bases and J 1 base, with 15 bases left between them.

This clonotype was picked up many times. V gene TRBV29-1 combines with J gene TRBJ2-7; D unresolved. The germline V and J ends were trimmed by 6 bases and 0 bases, with 12 bases remaining between them. This CDR3 has 13 amino acids. Germline CDR1 reads SQVTM; CDR2 reads ANQGSEA. The CDR3 sequence: CSVLQMSSYEQYF. DNA for the CDR3: TGCAGCGTACTGCAAATGAGCTCCTACGAGCAGTACTTC.

Only a few counts were recorded for this clonotype. For the CDR3, the DNA is TGCAGCGTAGCGGGACTAGCGGGAGAGAAGCCTACCTTACAAGAGACCCAGTACTTC. Translation gives CSVAGLAGEKPTLQETQYF. The chain couples TRBV29-1 to TRBJ2-5, with 14 bases that match TRBD2. V shed 6 bases and J 2 bases; nucleotides not matched to a gene: 17. The length of the CDR3 is 19 residues. Germline lookup yields CDR1 SQVTM and CDR2 ANQGSEA.

This chain connects TRBV7-8 to TRBJ1-1; TRBD1 is a possible D gene (5 bases). Trimming took 5 bases from V and 7 from J, leaving 14 bases between them. CDR3 length: 13 residues. Germline V gives CDR1 SGHVS, CDR2 FQNEAQ. CDR3 region: CASSLEGRGEAFF. The CDR3 DNA reads TGTGCCAGCAGCCTAGAGGGACGGGGTGAAGCTTTCTTT.

The chain couples TRBV6-1 to TRBJ2-4; maybe TRBD1 (6 bases). The assigned J gene may be wrong: the sequence end matches TRBJ2-7 better. The CDR3 is made up of 15 amino acids. Per germline, CDR1 MNHNS and CDR2 SASEGT. This chain's CDR3 is CASSAPGTGTYEQYF. The DNA of the CDR3 is TGTGCCAGCAGTGCACCCGGAACAGGGACATACGAGCAGTACTTC.

This clonotype has at least ten counts. The J gene is TRBJ2-7, the V gene TRBV7-9; TRBD2 matches 12 bases. Germline CDR1 reads SEHNR; CDR2 reads FQNEAQ (reference sequence). The CDR3 loop spans 18 amino acids. Trimming took 4 bases from V and 0 from J; bases not matched to a gene: 10. CDR3 DNA sequence: TGTGCCAGCAGCTCCCCTAGCGGGGGGGTCGGCTTCTCCTACGAGCAGTACTTC. Protein product: CASSSPSGGVGFSYEQYF. Complete variable domain (other parts from reference TRBV7-9 and TRBJ2-7): DTGVSQNPRHKITKRGQNVTFRCDPISEHNRLYWYRQTLGQGPEFLTYFQNEAQLEKSRLLSDRFSAERPKGSFSTLEIQRTEQGDSAMYLCASSSPSGGVGFSYEQYFGPGTRLTVT.

On this clonotype itself: A much larger clone lies one base from this, so it may be a read error. The CDR3 coding sequence is TGTGCCACCAGCAGAGGAAGGAGCTCCTACAATGAGCAGTACTTC. This sequence encodes CATSRGRSSYNEQYF. The chain employs TRBV15 and TRBJ2-1; D gene ambiguous. Gene TRBJ2-7 matches the end of the DNA better, so the J call may be wrong. The length of the CDR3 is 15 residues. The germline gives CDR1 LNHNV, CDR2 YYDKDF (reference sequence).